This T cell receptor beta chain came from a study of technical replicates of blood from a few donors. The table came from immunoSEQ multiplex PCR; TCRdb's copy has only in-frame clones and leaves some out. Of under 95,000 clones listed, approximately 95% are singletons. This clone was picked up a small number of times. The clonotype comes from a human donor in good health. The sample consisted of T cells isolated from PBMCs.

This chain's CDR3 is CASTKGLPVIYEQYF. CDR3 coding DNA: TGTGCCAGCACAAAGGGACTCCCCGTTATATACGAGCAGTACTTC. The genes are TRBV28 and TRBJ2-7, with TRBD2 as a possible D gene (6 bases). The CDR3 spans 15 residues. The germline CDR1 and CDR2 sequences are MDHEN and SYDVKM. Trimming took 7 bases from V and 4 from J, leaving 20 bases between them. Complete variable domain (other parts from reference TRBV28 and TRBJ2-7): DVKVTQSSRYLVKRTGEKVFLECVQDMDHENMFWYRQDPGLGLRLIYFSYDVKMKEKGDIPEGYSVSREKKERFSLILESASTNQTSMYLCASTKGLPVIYEQYFGPGTRLTVT.